The clone carrying this T cell receptor (beta chain) showed up just a few times. What it binds is not known. The conserved closing phenylalanine or tryptophan is absent in this CDR3, likely reflecting a read error. No DNA is shown, since the ends of the CDR3 on it are uncertain; the CDR3 is the one TCRdb lists. These data are taken from a study of T-cell memory formation after mild COVID-19. Study in general: Across donors, TCR clusters were largely donor specific. General study results and limits: Cross-reactive memory apparently joined, as some responding clones appeared in pre-infection memory. Clones contracting over day 15 to 85 were CD4/CD8 balanced, with later expanders leaning CD4+.

Germline CDR1 and CDR2: SGHDN and FVKESK. The CDR3 is 12 amino acids in total, end residues counted. TCRdb reanalysed the 5' RACE reads using MiXCR and keeps one entry per CDR3 protein. Of approximately 390,000 distinct CDR3 sequences listed, 15% to 20% are singletons. Sequencing was performed on PBMCs or a T cell subset sorted from them (not recorded which). This clonotype originated in a man younger than 35 who had mild COVID-19 (a few samples of this study predate the infection). Cell type and time point are not known. The chain uses TRBV14 and TRBJ1-5. CDR3 amino acids: CASSPRLGVEKG.